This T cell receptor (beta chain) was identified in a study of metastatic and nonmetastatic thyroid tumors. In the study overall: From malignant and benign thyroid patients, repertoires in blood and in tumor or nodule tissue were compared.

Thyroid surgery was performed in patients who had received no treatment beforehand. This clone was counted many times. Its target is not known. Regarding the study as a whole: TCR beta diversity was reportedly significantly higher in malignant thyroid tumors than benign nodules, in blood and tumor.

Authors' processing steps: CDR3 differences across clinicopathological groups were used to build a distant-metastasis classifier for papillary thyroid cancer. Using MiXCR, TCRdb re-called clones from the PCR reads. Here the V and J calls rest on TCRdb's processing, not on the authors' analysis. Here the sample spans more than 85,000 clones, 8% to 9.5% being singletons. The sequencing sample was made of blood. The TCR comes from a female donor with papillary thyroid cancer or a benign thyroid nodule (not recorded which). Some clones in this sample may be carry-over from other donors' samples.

The CDR3 nucleotides are TGTGCCAGCAGTTACAAAGGGACCGCAGCTATGTACAATGAGCAGTTCTTC. Translating it yields CASSYKGTAAMYNEQFF. The V gene is TRBV28, the J gene TRBJ2-1, with D perhaps matching TRBD1 or TRBD2 (5 bases each). This CDR3 is built from 17 residues. V was shortened by 4 bases and J by 4 bases, with 20 bases between the two germline ends. Per the germline V gene, CDR1 is MDHEN and CDR2 is SYDVKM.